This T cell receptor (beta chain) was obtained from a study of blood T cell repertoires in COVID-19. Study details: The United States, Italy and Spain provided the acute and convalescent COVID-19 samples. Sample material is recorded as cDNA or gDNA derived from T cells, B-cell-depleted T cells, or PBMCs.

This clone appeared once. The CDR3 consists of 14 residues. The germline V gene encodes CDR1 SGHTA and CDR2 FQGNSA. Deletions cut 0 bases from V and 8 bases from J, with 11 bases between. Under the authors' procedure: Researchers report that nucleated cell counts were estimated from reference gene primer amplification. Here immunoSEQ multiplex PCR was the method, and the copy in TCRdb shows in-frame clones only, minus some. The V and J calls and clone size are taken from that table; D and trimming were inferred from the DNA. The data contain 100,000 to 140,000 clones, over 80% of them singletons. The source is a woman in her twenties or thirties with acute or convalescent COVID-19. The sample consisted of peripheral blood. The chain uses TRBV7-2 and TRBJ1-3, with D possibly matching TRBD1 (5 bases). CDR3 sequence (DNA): TGTGCCAGCAGCTTAGCGGCGGGGGGAGACACCATATATTTT. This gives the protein CASSLAAGGDTIYF.